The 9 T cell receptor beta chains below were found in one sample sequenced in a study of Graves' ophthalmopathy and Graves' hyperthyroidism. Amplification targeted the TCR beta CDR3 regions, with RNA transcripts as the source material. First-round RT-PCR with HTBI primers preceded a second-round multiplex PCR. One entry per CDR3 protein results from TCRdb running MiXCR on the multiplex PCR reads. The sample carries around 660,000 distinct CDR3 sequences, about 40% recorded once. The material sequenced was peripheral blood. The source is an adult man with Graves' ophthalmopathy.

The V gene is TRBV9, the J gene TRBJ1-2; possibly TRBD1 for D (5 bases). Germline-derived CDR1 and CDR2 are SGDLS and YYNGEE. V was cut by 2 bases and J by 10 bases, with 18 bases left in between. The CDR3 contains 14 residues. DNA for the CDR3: TGTGCCAGCAGCGTGGGGGGAGCCGGGACGACCTACACCTTC. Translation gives CASSVGGAGTTYTF.

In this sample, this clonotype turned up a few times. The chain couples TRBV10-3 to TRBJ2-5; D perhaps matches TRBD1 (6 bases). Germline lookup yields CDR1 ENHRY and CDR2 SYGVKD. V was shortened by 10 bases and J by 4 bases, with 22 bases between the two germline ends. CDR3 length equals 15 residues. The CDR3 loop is CASSPSGTFGETQYF. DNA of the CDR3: TGTGCCAGCAGCCCTTCCGGGACATTTGGAGAGACCCAGTACTTC.

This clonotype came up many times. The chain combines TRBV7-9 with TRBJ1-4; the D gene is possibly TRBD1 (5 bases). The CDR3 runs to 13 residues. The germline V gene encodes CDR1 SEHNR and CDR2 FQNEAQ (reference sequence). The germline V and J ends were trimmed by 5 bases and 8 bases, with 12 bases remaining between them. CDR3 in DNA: TGTGCCAGCAGCCGACCGGGGCAGGAAAAACTGTTTTTT. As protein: CASSRPGQEKLFF. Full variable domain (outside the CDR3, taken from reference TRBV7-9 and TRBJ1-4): DTGVSQNPRHKITKRGQNVTFRCDPISEHNRLYWYRQTLGQGPEFLTYFQNEAQLEKSRLLSDRFSAERPKGSFSTLEIQRTEQGDSAMYLCASSRPGQEKLFFGSGTQLSVL.

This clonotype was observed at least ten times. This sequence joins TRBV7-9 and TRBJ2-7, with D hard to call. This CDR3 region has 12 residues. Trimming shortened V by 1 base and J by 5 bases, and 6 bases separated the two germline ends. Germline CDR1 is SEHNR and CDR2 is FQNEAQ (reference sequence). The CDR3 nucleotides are TGTGCCAGCAGCTTAGGGTCCGACGAGCAGTACTTC. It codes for CASSLGSDEQYF.

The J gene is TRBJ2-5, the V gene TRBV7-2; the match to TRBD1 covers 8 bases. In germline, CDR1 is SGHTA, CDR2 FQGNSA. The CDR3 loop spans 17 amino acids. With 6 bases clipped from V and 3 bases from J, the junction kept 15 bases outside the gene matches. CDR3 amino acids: CASSSYNAGQAEETQYF. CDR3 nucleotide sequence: TGTGCCAGCAGTTCCTATAATGCGGGACAGGCTGAAGAGACCCAGTACTTC.

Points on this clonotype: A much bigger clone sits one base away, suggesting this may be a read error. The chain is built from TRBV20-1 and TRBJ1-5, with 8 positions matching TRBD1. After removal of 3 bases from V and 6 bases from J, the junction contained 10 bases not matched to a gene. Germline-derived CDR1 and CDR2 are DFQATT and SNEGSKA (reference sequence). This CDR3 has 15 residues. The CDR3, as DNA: TGCAGTGCTAGGAGGACAGGGAGGGAGAGTCAGCCCCAGCATTTT. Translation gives CSARRTGRESQPQHF.

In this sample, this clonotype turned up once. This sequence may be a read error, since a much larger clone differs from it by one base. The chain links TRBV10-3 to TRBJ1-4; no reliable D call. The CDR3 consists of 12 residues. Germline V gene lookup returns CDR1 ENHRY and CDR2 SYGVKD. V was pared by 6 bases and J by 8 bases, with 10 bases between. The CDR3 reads CAIRMRSEKLFF. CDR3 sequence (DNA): TGTGCCATCAGAATGCGCAGCGAAAAACTGTTTTTT.

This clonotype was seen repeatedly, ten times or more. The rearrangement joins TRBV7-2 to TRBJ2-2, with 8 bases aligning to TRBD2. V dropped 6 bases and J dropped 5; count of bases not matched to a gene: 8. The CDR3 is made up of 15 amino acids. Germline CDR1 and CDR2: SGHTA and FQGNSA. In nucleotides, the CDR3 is TGTGCCAGCAGTGAGCGGGGGCCAGGGACCGGGGAGCTGTTTTTT. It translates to CASSERGPGTGELFF.

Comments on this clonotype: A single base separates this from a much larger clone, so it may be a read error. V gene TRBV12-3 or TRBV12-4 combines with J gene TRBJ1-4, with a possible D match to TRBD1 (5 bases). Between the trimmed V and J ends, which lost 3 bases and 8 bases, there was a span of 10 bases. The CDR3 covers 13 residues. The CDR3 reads CASSLGGMEKLFF. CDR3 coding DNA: TGTGCCAGCAGTTTGGGGGGAATGGAAAAACTGTTTTTT.